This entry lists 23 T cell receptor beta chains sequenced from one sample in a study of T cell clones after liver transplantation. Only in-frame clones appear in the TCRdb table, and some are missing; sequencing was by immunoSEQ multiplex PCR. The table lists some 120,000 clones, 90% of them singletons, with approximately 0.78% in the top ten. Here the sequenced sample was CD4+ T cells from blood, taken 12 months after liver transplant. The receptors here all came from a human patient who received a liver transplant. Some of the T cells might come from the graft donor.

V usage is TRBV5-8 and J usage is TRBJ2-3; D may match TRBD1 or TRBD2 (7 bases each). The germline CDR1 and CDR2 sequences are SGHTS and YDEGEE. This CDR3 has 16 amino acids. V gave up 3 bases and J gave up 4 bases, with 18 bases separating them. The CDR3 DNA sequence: TGTGCCAGCAGCTGGACTAGGGACAGTCTATCAGATACGCAGTATTTT. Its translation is CASSWTRDSLSDTQYF.

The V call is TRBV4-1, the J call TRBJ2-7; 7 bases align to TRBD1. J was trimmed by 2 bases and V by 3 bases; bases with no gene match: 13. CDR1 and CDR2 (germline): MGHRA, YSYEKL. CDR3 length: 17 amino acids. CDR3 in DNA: TGCGCCAGCAGCCACCCGCCCCGGGACAGTTCCCCCTACGAGCAGTACTTC. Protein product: CASSHPPRDSSPYEQYF.

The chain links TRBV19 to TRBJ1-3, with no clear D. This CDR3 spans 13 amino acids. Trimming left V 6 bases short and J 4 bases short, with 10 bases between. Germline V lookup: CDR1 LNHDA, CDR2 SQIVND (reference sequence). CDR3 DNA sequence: TGTGCCAGTAGCCGGATATCCGGAAACACCATATATTTT. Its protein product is CASSRISGNTIYF. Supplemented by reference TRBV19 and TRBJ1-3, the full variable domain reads DGGITQSPKYLFRKEGQNVTLSCEQNLNHDAMYWYRQDPGQGLRLIYYSQIVNDFQKGDIAEGYSVSREKKESFPLTVTSAQKNPTAFYLCASSRISGNTIYFGEGSWLTVV.

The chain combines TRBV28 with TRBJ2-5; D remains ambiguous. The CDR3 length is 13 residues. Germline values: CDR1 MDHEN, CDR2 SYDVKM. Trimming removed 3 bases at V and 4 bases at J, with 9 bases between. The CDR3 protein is CASSFLGRETQYF. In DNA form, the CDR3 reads TGTGCCAGCAGTTTCTTAGGCCGAGAGACCCAGTACTTC.

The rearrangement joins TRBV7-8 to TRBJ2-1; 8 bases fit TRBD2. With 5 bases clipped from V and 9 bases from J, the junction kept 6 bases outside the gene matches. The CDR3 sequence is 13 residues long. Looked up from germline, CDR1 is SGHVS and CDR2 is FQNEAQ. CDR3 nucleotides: TGTGCCAGCAGCCCCTTCGGGGGGGGTGAGCAGTTCTTC. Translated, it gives CASSPFGGGEQFF.

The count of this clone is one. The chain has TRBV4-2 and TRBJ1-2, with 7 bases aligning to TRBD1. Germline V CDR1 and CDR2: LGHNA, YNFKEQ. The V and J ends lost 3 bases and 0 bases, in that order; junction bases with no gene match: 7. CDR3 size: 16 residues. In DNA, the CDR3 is TGTGCCAGCAGCCATCTACGACAGGGATCTAACTATGGCTACACCTTC. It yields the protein CASSHLRQGSNYGYTF.

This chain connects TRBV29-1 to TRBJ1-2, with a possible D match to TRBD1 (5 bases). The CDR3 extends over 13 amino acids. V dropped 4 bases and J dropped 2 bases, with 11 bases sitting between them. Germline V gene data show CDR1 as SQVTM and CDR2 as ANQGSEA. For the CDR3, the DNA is TGCAGCGTTGGACCAGACAGCAACTATGGCTACACCTTC. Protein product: CSVGPDSNYGYTF.

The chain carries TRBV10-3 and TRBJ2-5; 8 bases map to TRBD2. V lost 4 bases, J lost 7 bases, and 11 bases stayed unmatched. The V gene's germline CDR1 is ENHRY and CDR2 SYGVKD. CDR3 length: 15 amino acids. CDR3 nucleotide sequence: TGTGCCATCAGTGCGGGAGGGCCCCGGGGTGGGACCCAGTACTTC. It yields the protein CAISAGGPRGGTQYF.

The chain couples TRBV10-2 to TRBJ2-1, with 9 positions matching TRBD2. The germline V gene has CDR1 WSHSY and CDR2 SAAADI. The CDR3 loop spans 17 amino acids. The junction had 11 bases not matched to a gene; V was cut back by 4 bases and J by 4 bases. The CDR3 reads CASSGSGTSKTYNEQFF. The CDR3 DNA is TGCGCCAGCAGTGGCTCCGGGACTAGCAAAACTTACAATGAGCAGTTCTTC.

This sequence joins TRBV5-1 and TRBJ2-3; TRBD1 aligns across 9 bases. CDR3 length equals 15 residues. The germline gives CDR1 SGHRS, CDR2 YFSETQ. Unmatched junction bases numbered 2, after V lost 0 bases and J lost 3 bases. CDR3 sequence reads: CASSLDGQGTDTQYF. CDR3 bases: TGCGCCAGCAGCTTGGATGGACAGGGGACAGATACGCAGTATTTT.

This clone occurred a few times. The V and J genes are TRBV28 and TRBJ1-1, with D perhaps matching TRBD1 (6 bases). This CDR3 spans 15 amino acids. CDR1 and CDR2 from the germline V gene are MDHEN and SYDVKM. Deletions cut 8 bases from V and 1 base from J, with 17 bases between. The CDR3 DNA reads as TGTGCCAGCCGGTGGGACACCCGTACGAACACTGAAGCTTTCTTT. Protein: CASRWDTRTNTEAFF.

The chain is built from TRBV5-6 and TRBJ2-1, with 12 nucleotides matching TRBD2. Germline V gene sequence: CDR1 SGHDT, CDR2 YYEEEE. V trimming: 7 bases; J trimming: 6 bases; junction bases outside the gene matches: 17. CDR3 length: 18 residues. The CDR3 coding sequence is TGTGCCAGCCTGGGGGGGCTAGCGGGAGGGCCCCGGCCCAATGAGCAGTTCTTC. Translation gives CASLGGLAGGPRPNEQFF.

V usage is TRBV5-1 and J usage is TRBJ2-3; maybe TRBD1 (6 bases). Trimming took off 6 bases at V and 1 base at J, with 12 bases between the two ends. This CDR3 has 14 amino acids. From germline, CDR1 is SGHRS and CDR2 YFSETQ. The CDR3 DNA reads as TGCGCCAGCATGCGTGGGGGCGGCACAGATACGCAGTATTTT. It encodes CASMRGGGTDTQYF.

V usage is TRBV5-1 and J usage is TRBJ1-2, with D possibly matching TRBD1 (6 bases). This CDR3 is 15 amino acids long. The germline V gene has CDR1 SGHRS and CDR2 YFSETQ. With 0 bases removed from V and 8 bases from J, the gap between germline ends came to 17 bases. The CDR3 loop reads CASSLAGEGTIGYTF. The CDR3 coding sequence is TGCGCCAGCAGCTTGGCCGGGGAGGGGACAATCGGCTACACCTTC.

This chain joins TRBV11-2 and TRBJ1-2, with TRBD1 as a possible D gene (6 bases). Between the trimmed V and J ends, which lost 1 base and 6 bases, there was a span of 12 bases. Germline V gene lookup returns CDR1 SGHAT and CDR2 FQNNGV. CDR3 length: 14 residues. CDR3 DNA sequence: TGTGCCAGCAGCTTAGCGGGGGGCGAAGATGGCTACACCTTC. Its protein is CASSLAGGEDGYTF.

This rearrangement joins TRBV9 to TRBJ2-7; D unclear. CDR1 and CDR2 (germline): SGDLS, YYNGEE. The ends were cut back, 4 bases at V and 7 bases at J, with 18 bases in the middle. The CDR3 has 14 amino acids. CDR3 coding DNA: TGTGCCAGCAGCCCTTCCCCGGATCCCTTGGAGCAGTACTTC. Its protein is CASSPSPDPLEQYF. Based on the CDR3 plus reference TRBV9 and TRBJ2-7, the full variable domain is DSGVTQTPKHLITATGQRVTLRCSPRSGDLSVYWYQQSLDQGLQFLIQYYNGEERAKGNILERFSAQQFPDLHSELNLSSLELGDSALYFCASSPSPDPLEQYFGPGTRLTVT.

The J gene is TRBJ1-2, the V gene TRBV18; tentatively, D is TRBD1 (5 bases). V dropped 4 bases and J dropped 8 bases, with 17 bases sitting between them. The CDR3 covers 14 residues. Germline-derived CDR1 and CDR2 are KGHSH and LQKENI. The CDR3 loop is CASSRQDTAGGYTF. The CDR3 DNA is TGTGCCAGCTCACGTCAGGACACGGCGGGAGGCTACACCTTC.

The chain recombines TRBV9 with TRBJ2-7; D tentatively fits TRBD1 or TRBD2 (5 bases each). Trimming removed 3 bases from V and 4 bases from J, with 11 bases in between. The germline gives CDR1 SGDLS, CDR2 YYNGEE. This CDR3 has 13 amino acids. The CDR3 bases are TGTGCCAGCAGCGGGGGACCAAATTACGAGCAGTACTTC. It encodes CASSGGPNYEQYF.

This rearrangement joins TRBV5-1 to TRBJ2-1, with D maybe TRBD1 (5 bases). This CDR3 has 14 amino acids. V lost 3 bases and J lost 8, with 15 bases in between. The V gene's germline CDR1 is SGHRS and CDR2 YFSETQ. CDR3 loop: CASSSMAGKDEQFF. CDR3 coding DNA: TGCGCCAGCAGCTCCATGGCAGGGAAGGATGAGCAGTTCTTC.

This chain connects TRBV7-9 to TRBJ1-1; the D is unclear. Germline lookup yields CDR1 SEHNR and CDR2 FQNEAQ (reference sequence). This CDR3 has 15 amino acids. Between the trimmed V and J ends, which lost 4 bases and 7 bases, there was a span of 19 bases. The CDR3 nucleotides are TGTGCCAGCAGCTCCTGGGAGGGCGGGTTTTTTGAAGCTTTCTTT. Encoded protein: CASSSWEGGFFEAFF.

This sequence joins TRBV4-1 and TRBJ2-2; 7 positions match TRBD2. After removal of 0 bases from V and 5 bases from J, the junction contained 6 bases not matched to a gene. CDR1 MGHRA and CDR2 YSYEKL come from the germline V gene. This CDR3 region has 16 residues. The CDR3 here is CASSQEAAGKTGELFF. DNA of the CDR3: TGCGCCAGCAGCCAAGAGGCAGCGGGAAAAACCGGGGAGCTGTTTTTT.

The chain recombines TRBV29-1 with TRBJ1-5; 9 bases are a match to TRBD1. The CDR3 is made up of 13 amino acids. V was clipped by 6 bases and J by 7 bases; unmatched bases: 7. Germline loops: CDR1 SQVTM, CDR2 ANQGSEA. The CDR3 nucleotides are TGCAGCGTCGGGACAGGGCTGGAACAGCCCCAGCATTTT. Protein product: CSVGTGLEQPQHF.

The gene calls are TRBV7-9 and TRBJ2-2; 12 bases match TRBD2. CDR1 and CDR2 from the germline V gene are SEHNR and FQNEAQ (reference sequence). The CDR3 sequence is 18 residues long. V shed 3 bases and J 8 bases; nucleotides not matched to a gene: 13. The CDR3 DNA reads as TGTGCCAGCAGCTTCGGGACTAGCGGGCGTTGGTCCCCAGGGGAGCTGTTTTTT. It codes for CASSFGTSGRWSPGELFF.